The 22 T cell receptor beta chains presented below share a single source sample, sequenced in a study of blood T cell repertoires in COVID-19 (dated by TCRdb to about 2020). The method behind the library was the immunoSEQ multiplex PCR assay. As stored in TCRdb, this immuneACCESS dataset retains in-frame rearrangements with V and J assigned. A fraction of the clones does not appear; measured against another copy, unresolved V genes explain less than half of the discrepancy, and the remainder lacks a known reason. Present in this sample are 15,000 to 20,000 clones, almost 90% of which were seen just once. The ten biggest clones cover approximately 2.6% of the sample. Specimen: peripheral blood. The receptors come from a human donor in a cohort sampled during active COVID-19.

The rearrangement joins TRBV5-4 to TRBJ2-2; 13 nucleotides agree with TRBD2. V shed 4 bases, J shed 3 bases, and the junction held 3 bases outside the gene matches. CDR1 SGHNT and CDR2 YYREEE come from the germline V gene (reference sequence). This CDR3 comprises 16 residues. The CDR3 loop is CASSRGLAGDTGELFF. The CDR3 DNA reads as TGTGCCAGCAGCCGAGGACTAGCGGGAGACACCGGGGAGCTGTTTTTT. The full variable domain, with the rest looked up from reference TRBV5-4 and TRBJ2-2, is ETGVTQSPTHLIKTRGQQVTLRCSSQSGHNTVSWYQQALGQGPQFIFQYYREEENGRGNFPPRFSGLQFPNYSSELNVNALELDDSALYLCASSRGLAGDTGELFFGEGSRLTVL.

The J gene is TRBJ2-7, the V gene TRBV5-6; D is perhaps TRBD1 (5 bases). CDR3 length: 13 amino acids. Trimming left V 0 bases short and J 3 bases short, with 7 bases between. Germline V lookup: CDR1 SGHDT, CDR2 YYEEEE. CDR3 sequence (DNA): TGTGCCAGCAGCTTGGACAGGTACTACGAGCAGTACTTC. Protein: CASSLDRYYEQYF.

As for this clone: The junction shows a germline mismatch at one end, possibly a read error. This chain links TRBV7-2 with TRBJ2-5; 10 bases map to TRBD1. Per the germline V gene, CDR1 is SGHTA and CDR2 is FQGNSA. This CDR3 is built from 15 residues. CDR3 bases: TGTGCCAGCAGCCTAGCCTGGTGGGACAGGGGGACCCAGTACTTC. Its protein is CASSLAWWDRGTQYF. Supplemented by reference TRBV7-2 and TRBJ2-5, the full variable domain reads GAGVSQSPSNKVTEKGKDVELRCDPISGHTALYWYRQSLGQGLEFLIYFQGNSAPDKSGLPSDRFSAERTGGSVSTLTIQRTQQEDSAVYLCASSLAWWDRGTQYFGPGTRLLVL.

The V call is TRBV7-3, the J call TRBJ2-1; maybe TRBD2 (6 bases). The germline V gene encodes CDR1 SGHTA and CDR2 FQGTGA. V was shortened by 0 bases and J by 1 base, with 16 bases between the two germline ends. The CDR3 runs to 18 residues. In DNA form, the CDR3 reads TGTGCCAGCAGCTTAACGCCGGGGCGGGAAAGTTCCTACAATGAGCAGTTCTTC. It codes for CASSLTPGRESSYNEQFF.

The J gene is TRBJ1-2, the V gene TRBV24-1; TRBD1 agrees at 9 bases. V was clipped by 4 bases and J by 5 bases; unmatched bases: 10. From germline, CDR1 is KGHDR and CDR2 SFDVKD. The CDR3 length is 16 residues. In DNA, the CDR3 is TGTGCCACCAGTGACGGGGACAGGGAGAGGGATTATGGCTACACCTTC. It encodes CATSDGDRERDYGYTF.

The chain combines TRBV6-4 with TRBJ2-1; 7 positions agree with TRBD2. This CDR3 region has 15 residues. Unmatched junction bases numbered 8, after V lost 2 bases and J lost 7 bases. Looked up from germline, CDR1 is MRHNA and CDR2 is SNTAGT. The CDR3: CASSDESGGPNEQFF. The DNA for the CDR3 is TGTGCCAGCAGTGACGAGTCGGGAGGTCCTAATGAGCAGTTCTTC.

This chain joins TRBV4-2 and TRBJ1-2, with a tentative D call TRBD1 (5 bases). The CDR3 contains 13 residues. CDR1 is LGHNA and CDR2 is YNFKEQ in the germline V gene. V was cut by 4 bases and J by 5 bases, with 11 bases left in between. CDR3 coding DNA: TGTGCCAGCAGCCCCGGGACTCAGTATGGCTACACCTTC. It translates to CASSPGTQYGYTF.

V usage is TRBV11-2 and J usage is TRBJ2-2; D gene uncertain. Per the germline V gene, CDR1 is SGHAT and CDR2 is FQNNGV. Trimming stripped 4 bases from V and 11 bases from J, with 14 bases between. The CDR3 extends over 13 amino acids. DNA for the CDR3: TGTGCCAGCAGCTCAGATCACTATTTTGAGCTGTTTTTT. This sequence encodes CASSSDHYFELFF.

The rearrangement joins TRBV20-1 to TRBJ1-1; no reliable D call. With 3 bases removed from V and 6 bases from J, the gap between germline ends came to 14 bases. The length of the CDR3 is 13 residues. Germline assignment: CDR1 DFQATT and CDR2 SNEGSKA (reference sequence). The CDR3 DNA is TGCAGTGCTAGTCCTACGTTCGCGGCTGAAGCTTTCTTT. It codes for CSASPTFAAEAFF.

The chain joins TRBV6-4 to TRBJ2-1; TRBD2 matches at 13 bases. V dropped 3 bases and J dropped 4; count of bases not matched to a gene: 0. The CDR3 has 15 residues. Germline V gene lookup returns CDR1 MRHNA and CDR2 SNTAGT. The CDR3 loop reads CASSELAGGYNEQFF. CDR3 in DNA: TGTGCCAGCAGTGAACTAGCGGGGGGGTACAATGAGCAGTTCTTC.

This clone appeared a single time. The chain uses TRBV2 and TRBJ2-5; TRBD2 aligns across 9 bases. CDR3 size: 15 residues. Germline V lookup: CDR1 SNHLY, CDR2 FYNNEI. This CDR3 reads CGHFDGSGGQETQYF. The CDR3 DNA follows: TGTGGGCACTTCGACGGTAGCGGGGGCCAAGAGACCCAGTACTTC. Supplemented by reference TRBV2 and TRBJ2-5, the full variable domain reads EPEVTQTPSHQVTQMGQEVILRCVPISNHLYFYWYRQILGQKVEFLVSFYNNEISEKSEIFDDQFSVERPDGSNFTLKIRSTKLEDSAMYFCGHFDGSGGQETQYFGPGTRLLVL.

This clone was observed once. The gene calls are TRBV5-4 and TRBJ2-7; possible D gene TRBD2, 6 bases. The CDR3 runs 13 residues. Germline CDR1 and CDR2: SGHNT and YYREEE (reference sequence). V was pared by 0 bases and J by 3 bases, with 7 bases between. CDR3 bases: TGTGCCAGCAGCTTGGGGGGGGTCTACGAGCAGTACTTC. Its protein product is CASSLGGVYEQYF.

This sequence joins TRBV10-1 and TRBJ2-1; 15 bases map to TRBD2. Germline V CDR1 and CDR2: WNHNN, SYGVQD (reference sequence). The CDR3 totals 20 residues. V shed 6 bases, J shed 4 bases, and the junction held 16 bases outside the gene matches. CDR3 sequence: CASSPRPGTSGGTDYNEQFF. In DNA, the CDR3 is TGCGCCAGCAGCCCTCGTCCCGGGACTAGCGGGGGGACAGATTACAATGAGCAGTTCTTC.

This chain links TRBV2 with TRBJ2-1; D gene unclear. The length of the CDR3 is 12 residues. Germline CDR1 reads SNHLY; CDR2 reads FYNNEI. With 8 bases removed from V and 4 bases from J, the gap between germline ends came to 9 bases. CDR3 protein: CASGDGYNEQFF. DNA of the CDR3: TGTGCCAGCGGAGACGGATACAATGAGCAGTTCTTC.

The genes are TRBV2 and TRBJ2-4; TRBD2 matches at 9 bases. The germline V gene has CDR1 SNHLY and CDR2 FYNNEI. The CDR3 extends over 16 amino acids. V lost 6 bases to trimming and J lost 1 base; unmatched junction nucleotides: 7. CDR3 nucleotide sequence: TGTGCCAGCAGCCCTTTTAGCGGGAGCGCCAAAAACATTCAGTACTTC. This sequence encodes CASSPFSGSAKNIQYF. Using reference TRBV2 and TRBJ2-4 for the parts outside the CDR3, the full variable domain is EPEVTQTPSHQVTQMGQEVILRCVPISNHLYFYWYRQILGQKVEFLVSFYNNEISEKSEIFDDQFSVERPDGSNFTLKIRSTKLEDSAMYFCASSPFSGSAKNIQYFGAGTRLSVL.

This clone was seen a single time. The chain recombines TRBV28 with TRBJ1-2, with D possibly TRBD1 on 6 matching bases. This CDR3 spans 16 amino acids. Trimming cost V 5 bases and J 0 bases, with 16 bases left between them. Looked up from germline, CDR1 is MDHEN and CDR2 is SYDVKM. CDR3 region: CASSNARDNANYGYTF. The DNA of the CDR3 is TGTGCCAGCAGTAACGCCCGGGACAACGCTAACTATGGCTACACCTTC.

V is TRBV10-3 and J is TRBJ2-3; 9 bases align to TRBD2. Germline loops: CDR1 ENHRY, CDR2 SYGVKD. The CDR3 is made up of 17 amino acids. The J segment lost 5 bases and the V segment lost 0 bases, leaving 9 bases of the junction unmatched. CDR3 sequence (DNA): TGTGCCATCAGTGAGTCGGGGTTAGCGGGAGCGCGAGATACGCAGTATTTT. Translation gives CAISESGLAGARDTQYF.

The chain links TRBV5-1 to TRBJ1-1; D is ambiguous. Trimming pared 3 bases from V and 1 base from J, leaving 4 bases between. In germline, CDR1 is SGHRS, CDR2 YFSETQ. This CDR3 spans 12 amino acids. This CDR3 is CASSSGNTEAFF. In DNA form, the CDR3 reads TGCGCCAGCAGCTCGGGGAACACTGAAGCTTTCTTT.

The gene calls are TRBV25-1 and TRBJ2-5; TRBD1 agrees at 7 bases. The DNA end lines up better with TRBJ2-7; the J call may be wrong. The CDR3 consists of 15 residues. Germline V gives CDR1 MGHDK, CDR2 SYGVNS. CDR3 bases: TGTGCCAGCAGGGGAGACAGGGCAAGATCCTACGAGCAGTACTTC. Protein product: CASRGDRARSYEQYF.

The chain employs TRBV10-3 and TRBJ2-2; 9 bases match TRBD1. V lost 10 bases, J lost 1 base, and 4 bases stayed unmatched. The germline CDR1 and CDR2 sequences are ENHRY and SYGVKD. This CDR3 has 14 residues. The CDR3 nucleotides read TGTGCCACCAAGGGACAGGGGAACACCGGGGAGCTGTTTTTT. Translating gives CATKGQGNTGELFF.

The chain is built from TRBV9 and TRBJ2-7, with 7 positions matching TRBD2. Germline V gene data show CDR1 as SGDLS and CDR2 as YYNGEE. The V gene end was trimmed by 4 bases and the J gene end by 0 bases; junction bases not matched to a gene: 7. This CDR3 has 15 residues. The CDR3 DNA is TGTGCCAGCAGCCCACGGGGGGTGAGCTCCTACGAGCAGTACTTC. Protein product: CASSPRGVSSYEQYF.

J is TRBJ2-5 and V is TRBV11-2, with 12 bases that match TRBD2. Trimming removed 5 bases from V and 7 bases from J; junction bases left unmatched: 11. The germline CDR1 and CDR2 sequences are SGHAT and FQNNGV. This CDR3 contains 16 residues. The chain's CDR3 is CASSMGTSGLSGTQYF. The CDR3 DNA follows: TGTGCCAGCAGCATGGGGACTAGCGGGCTCTCCGGGACCCAGTACTTC.